This is a list of T cell receptor beta chains from one sample in a study of blood T cells in healthy people across ages. TCRdb used MiXCR to reprocess the 5' RACE reads, holding one entry per CDR3 protein. The sample consists of roughly 1.5 million distinct CDR3 sequences, approximately 39% of them appearing once. The sequencing sample was made of blood. The receptors come from a woman in her late teens or twenties in good health. Each CDR3 is given with its conserved first and last residue. D genes are given only for firm matches. Size values are once, few and many counts, or a class for expanded clones, and some rows have none.

cdr3_nt cdr3_aa clone_size j_call v_call d_call
TGTGCCAGCAGCAGGGTAGCAAGTGAGCAGTACTTC CASSRVASEQYF few TRBJ2-5 TRBV12-3/TRBV12-4 .
TGTGCCAGCAGCTTTTTTTCTCTAGCGGGGGGCATAGCGGCAGATACGCAGTATTTT CASSFFSLAGGIAADTQYF . TRBJ2-3 TRBV7-2 TRBD2
TGTGCCAGCAGTTTAGCTGGGGAAAATGAGCAGTACTTC CASSLAGENEQYF . TRBJ2-5 TRBV27 .
TGCGCCAGCAGCTTGGCCGCTAGCGGGGGAGTCGACGAGCAGTACTTC CASSLAASGGVDEQYF . TRBJ2-7 TRBV5-1 TRBD2
TGTGCCAGCAGCGTAGATAGGACAGGATATGGCTACACCTTC CASSVDRTGYGYTF . TRBJ1-2 TRBV9 TRBD1
TGTGCCAGCAGTTTAACTCGACTGTCAGCAGATACGCAGTATTTT CASSLTRLSADTQYF . TRBJ2-3 TRBV12-3/TRBV12-4 .
TGTGCCAGCAGTGAAGTGGCAGGGGAGGTTTACGAGCAGTACTTC CASSEVAGEVYEQYF . TRBJ2-7 TRBV6-1 .
TGTGCCACCGGTGAACAGCAAAATTCACCCCTCCACTTT CATGEQQNSPLHF . TRBJ1-6 TRBV27 .
TGTGCCAGCAGCTTGGAGGGCAGGGACAAAGCTTTCTTT CASSLEGRDKAFF . TRBJ1-1 TRBV5-6 .
TGTGCCTGGGGCCGGGACACCCTCTACGAGCAGTACTTC CAWGRDTLYEQYF few TRBJ2-7 TRBV30 .
TGTGCCAGCAGTGAATTGAATAACTATGGCTACACCTTC CASSELNNYGYTF . TRBJ1-2 TRBV6-1 .
TGTGCCAGCAGCCTCCACCTAGGCGGGGACGCCTACAATGAGCAGTTCTTC CASSLHLGGDAYNEQFF few TRBJ2-1 TRBV3-1 .
TGCAGTGCCTCCCTAGCAAACACTGAAGCTTTCTTT CSASLANTEAFF . TRBJ1-1 TRBV20-1 .
TGCGCCAACAGCCAGGAACTAGCGGCGGGATACAATGAGCAGTTCTTC CANSQELAAGYNEQFF . TRBJ2-1 TRBV4-1 TRBD2
TGCGCCAGCAGCCGCGTGACAGGTTCCTACGAGCAGTTCTTC CASSRVTGSYEQFF . TRBJ2-1 TRBV4-1 .
TGTGCCAGCAGCCCTAGGCCCACGGGGACCTCTGAAGCTTTCTTT CASSPRPTGTSEAFF . TRBJ1-1 TRBV5-6 .
TGCAGTGCGGAGACAGGGGGCAATAATTCACCCCTCCACTTT CSAETGGNNSPLHF . TRBJ1-6 TRBV20-1 TRBD1
TGTGCCAGCAGTTCCACATCTAACTATGGCTACACCTTC CASSSTSNYGYTF many TRBJ1-2 TRBV27 .
TGTGCCTGCAGTTACCGACAGGCCCACGAACCCCAGCATTTT CACSYRQAHEPQHF . TRBJ1-5 TRBV12-3/TRBV12-4 .
TGTGCCAGTCAAATACTAGCGGGAGGAGGTGAGCAGTTCTTC CASQILAGGGEQFF . TRBJ2-1 TRBV7-2 TRBD2
TGTGCCAGCAGCCAGGGTATAGCGGGGATCACAGATACGCAGTATTTT CASSQGIAGITDTQYF few TRBJ2-3 TRBV3-1 TRBD2
TGTGCCAGCAGTTTACGCGACAGGGGGCGATCCCGCGAGCAGTACTTC CASSLRDRGRSREQYF few TRBJ2-7 TRBV27 TRBD1
TGTGCCTGGAGTGCCCTTGGGACAGTATACGAGCAGTACTTC CAWSALGTVYEQYF . TRBJ2-7 TRBV30 TRBD1
TGCGCCAGCAGCCACGGCCCAGCGGGGAGCAATGAGCAGTTCTTC CASSHGPAGSNEQFF . TRBJ2-1 TRBV4-1 TRBD2
TGTGCCAGCAGTTTCGGGGATGCCCCCTACAATGAGCAGTTCTTC CASSFGDAPYNEQFF few TRBJ2-1 TRBV28 .
TGCAGTGCTACACTACTAGCGGGGGTTTTAGATACGCAGTATTTT CSATLLAGVLDTQYF few TRBJ2-3 TRBV20-1 TRBD2
TGCAGCGTTGGGACAGGGGATGTGTCTAGCAATGAGCAGTTCTTC CSVGTGDVSSNEQFF . TRBJ2-1 TRBV29-1 TRBD1
TGTGCCAGCAGTTTCGGGGGACTCGGTGAAAAACTGTTTTTT CASSFGGLGEKLFF few TRBJ1-4 TRBV28 .
TGTGCCAGCAGCTCCGATCTAGCGGGAGTTTTCAATGAGCAGTTCTTC CASSSDLAGVFNEQFF few TRBJ2-1 TRBV11-2 TRBD2
TGTGCCAGCAGCTCCCGGGACAGGGTCTACAGTGAGCAGTTCTTC CASSSRDRVYSEQFF . TRBJ2-1 TRBV7-9 TRBD1
TGCAGTGCTAGGGGACAGGTCCGCTGGACTGAAGCTTTCTTT CSARGQVRWTEAFF . TRBJ1-1 TRBV20-1 TRBD1
TGTGCCAGCAGTCCTGACCTGACAGGGTCATTCGAAAAACTGTTTTTT CASSPDLTGSFEKLFF . TRBJ1-4 TRBV12-3/TRBV12-4 TRBD1
TGTGCCAGCAGTGAATCAGGAGGTCAGCCCCAGCATTTT CASSESGGQPQHF few TRBJ1-5 TRBV25-1 .
TGTGCCAGCAGCTTGGATCAGGGGGCGTGGGGGTATGGCTACACCTTC CASSLDQGAWGYGYTF . TRBJ1-2 TRBV7-9 TRBD1
TGTGCCAGCAGCCTCCGGCGGCGGGGCTTCTACAATGAGCAGTTCTTC CASSLRRRGFYNEQFF . TRBJ2-1 TRBV9 .
TGCAGTGCTGGGCTTGGGGTCAACTATGGCTACACCTTC CSAGLGVNYGYTF . TRBJ1-2 TRBV20-1 .
TGTGCCAGCAGTGCGAGGGACAGCCTATCCTACGAGCAGTACTTC CASSARDSLSYEQYF . TRBJ2-7 TRBV25-1 TRBD1
TGTGCCAGCAGCTTAGCGCGTGAATTTCCCCTCCACTTT CASSLAREFPLHF few TRBJ1-6 TRBV11-1 .
TGTGCCAGCAGTTCTCAAACTAGCGGGGCCTACAATGAGCAGTTCTTC CASSSQTSGAYNEQFF few TRBJ2-1 TRBV27 TRBD2
TGTGCCAGCAGGGTTAGCGGGGGAGCCCTCTACGAGCAGTACTTC CASRVSGGALYEQYF . TRBJ2-7 TRBV13 TRBD2
TGTGCCACCTCTTTACGGGACGGGGAGCTGTTTTTT CATSLRDGELFF . TRBJ2-2 TRBV7-9 .
TGTGCCAGCAGCTTAGATGTTGGGCAGGGATTTGGTACGCAGTATTTT CASSLDVGQGFGTQYF . TRBJ2-3 TRBV12-3/TRBV12-4 .
TGTGCCAGCAGCGTACAAGGACTCGCAGAGACCCAGTTCTTC CASSVQGLAETQFF . TRBJ2-1 TRBV9 .
TGCAGTGCTAGGGACATCCTAGGGGACTCCTACGAGCAGTACTTC CSARDILGDSYEQYF few TRBJ2-7 TRBV20-1 .
TGTGCCAGCACGGAGAAAAAGCGGGGGCCTAGCACAGATACGCAGTATTTT CASTEKKRGPSTDTQYF . TRBJ2-3 TRBV6-6 TRBD2
TGTGCCGGCAGTACCGCCGGGACCTCTAACTATGGCTACACCTTC CAGSTAGTSNYGYTF . TRBJ1-2 TRBV27 .
TGTGCCAGCTCGATCAGGACAGGGCGGGGAGAGACCCAGTACTTC CASSIRTGRGETQYF . TRBJ2-5 TRBV18 TRBD1
TGTGCCAGCAGCTCCTTCAAGAACTCCTACAATGAGCAGTTCTTC CASSSFKNSYNEQFF . TRBJ2-1 TRBV7-6 .
TGTGCCAGCAGCTTGGGGCGGAGCACTAGCACAGATACGCAGTATTTT CASSLGRSTSTDTQYF . TRBJ2-3 TRBV7-3 .
TGCAGTGCTAGAGATAAAAGGACTATTGGTGAGCAGTTCTTC CSARDKRTIGEQFF . TRBJ2-1 TRBV20-1 .
TGCAGCGTTTCTCGGGACAGGGTTAACGAGCAGTACTTC CSVSRDRVNEQYF . TRBJ2-7 TRBV29-1 TRBD1
TGTGCCAGCAGCGCTCAGACTACTAACTATGGCTACACCTTC CASSAQTTNYGYTF . TRBJ1-2 TRBV9 .
TGTGCCAGCAGTTCGGCAGGGTATGAGCAGTTCTTC CASSSAGYEQFF few TRBJ2-1 TRBV2 .
TGTGCCAGCAGCTTATCGTTAGCGGGGTCCTACAATGAGCAGTACTTC CASSLSLAGSYNEQYF many TRBJ2-7 TRBV7-9 TRBD2
TGCAGCGTTGAATACGCAGGGGGGGAAACTGAAGCTTTCTTT CSVEYAGGETEAFF . TRBJ1-1 TRBV29-1 TRBD1